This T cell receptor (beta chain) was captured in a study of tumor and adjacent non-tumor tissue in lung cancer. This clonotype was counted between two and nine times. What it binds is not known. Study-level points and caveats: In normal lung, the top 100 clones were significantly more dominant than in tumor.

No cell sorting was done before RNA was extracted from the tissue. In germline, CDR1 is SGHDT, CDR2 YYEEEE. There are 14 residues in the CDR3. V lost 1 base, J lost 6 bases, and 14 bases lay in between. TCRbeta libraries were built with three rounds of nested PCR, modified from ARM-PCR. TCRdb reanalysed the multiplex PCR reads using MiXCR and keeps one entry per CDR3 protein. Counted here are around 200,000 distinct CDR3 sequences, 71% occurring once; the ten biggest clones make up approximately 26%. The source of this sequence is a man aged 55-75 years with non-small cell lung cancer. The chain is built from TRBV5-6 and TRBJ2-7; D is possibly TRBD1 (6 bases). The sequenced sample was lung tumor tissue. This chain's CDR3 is CASSLFNQGPEQYF. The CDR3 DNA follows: TGTGCCAGCAGCTTGTTTAATCAGGGGCCCGAGCAGTACTTC.